These 10 T cell receptor beta chains were sequenced from one sample in a study of T cells in Graves' hyperthyroidism and ophthalmopathy. What was amplified from RNA transcripts were TCR beta CDR3 regions. First-round RT-PCR of the TCR CDR3 relied on the HTBI primer set. MiXCR, run by TCRdb on the multiplex PCR reads, gives a single entry per CDR3 protein. The profile shows 530,000 or so distinct CDR3 sequences, roughly a quarter of them singletons. The sample comprised blood. The receptors originated from a woman aged 30 to 39 with Graves' ophthalmopathy.

There are many counts of this clonotype. Its ends do not fully match the called genes, so a read error is possible. The chain employs TRBV6-2 or TRBV6-3 and TRBJ2-5; maybe TRBD1 (6 bases). Germline CDR1 reads MNHEY; CDR2 reads SVGEGT. The CDR3 has 14 residues. The CDR3 spells CASGYFGGRGTQYF. The CDR3 DNA reads TGTGCCAGCGGTTACTTCGGTGGCAGGGGGACCCAGTACTTC.

The sample holds a few counts of this clonotype. One end of the junction does not line up with germline, which may come from a read error. V gene TRBV9 combines with J gene TRBJ1-1, with 8 bases that match TRBD1. This CDR3 is built from 14 residues. Germline lookup yields CDR1 SGDLS and CDR2 YYNGEE. CDR3 sequence: CASSVDRVNTEASF. Here the CDR3 DNA reads TGTGCCAGCAGCGTGGACAGGGTGAACACTGAAGCTTCCTTT.

This clonotype was picked up a small number of times. The chain recombines TRBV3-1 with TRBJ2-7; D is perhaps TRBD1 or TRBD2 (5 bases each). In germline, CDR1 is LGHDT, CDR2 YNNKEL (reference sequence). Trimming shortened V by 10 bases and J by 3 bases, and 13 bases separated the two germline ends. The CDR3 covers 12 residues. The CDR3: CATRGKYYEQYF. The CDR3, as DNA: TGTGCCACCCGGGGCAAATACTACGAGCAGTACTTC.

The rearrangement links TRBV6-5 to TRBJ1-2; D may be TRBD1 (5 bases). V gave up 2 bases and J gave up 4 bases, with 14 bases separating them. The CDR3 is made up of 15 amino acids. Germline lookup yields CDR1 MNHEY and CDR2 SVGAGI. Here the CDR3 DNA reads TGTGCCAGCAGTTACACATCTGAGGGGTCCTATGGCTACACCTTC. It specifies CASSYTSEGSYGYTF.

Ten or more counts support this clonotype. The chain is built from TRBV20-1 and TRBJ1-1; D is uncertain. This CDR3 has 11 residues. Between the trimmed V and J ends, which lost 5 bases and 8 bases, there was a span of 12 bases. Germline CDR1 DFQATT, CDR2 SNEGSKA (reference sequence). CDR3 sequence: CSAGLVMEAFF. For the CDR3, the DNA is TGCAGTGCTGGTTTGGTGATGGAAGCTTTCTTT.

V usage is TRBV18 and J usage is TRBJ1-1; 7 nucleotides agree with TRBD1. The V gene end was trimmed by 3 bases and the J gene end by 2 bases; junction bases not matched to a gene: 9. The V gene's germline CDR1 is KGHSH and CDR2 LQKENI. This CDR3 is built from 16 residues. DNA of the CDR3: TGTGCCAGCTCACCCTGGACAGGTCACAGCAACACTGAAGCTTTCTTT. It encodes CASSPWTGHSNTEAFF.

Ten or more counts support this clonotype. The rearrangement uses TRBV4-1 and TRBJ1-2; 10 nucleotides line up with TRBD1. This CDR3 contains 13 residues. Germline V lookup: CDR1 MGHRA, CDR2 YSYEKL. Trimming removed 6 bases from V and 6 bases from J; junction bases left unmatched: 4. The CDR3 DNA follows: TGCGCCAGCAGACGCGGGACAGGGGATGGCTACACCTTC. As protein: CASRRGTGDGYTF.

This chain uses TRBV5-1 with TRBJ2-2; TRBD1 aligns across 7 bases. Trimming at V came to 4 bases and at J to 4 bases, leaving 7 bases not matched to a gene. The CDR3 spans 15 residues. Germline loops: CDR1 SGHRS, CDR2 YFSETQ. The CDR3 DNA follows: TGCGCCAGCAGCCTCCCGGGACAGACCACCGGGGAGCTGTTTTTT. Translated: CASSLPGQTTGELFF.

This clonotype has a handful of counts. As DNA, the CDR3 is TGCAGCGCCTCCAGGGGGGGAGACACTGAAGCTTTCTTT. It is translated as CSASRGGDTEAFF. This rearrangement joins TRBV29-1 to TRBJ1-1; the match to TRBD1 covers 7 bases. J lost 3 bases, V lost 7 bases, and 8 bases had no gene match. Germline V gene lookup returns CDR1 SQVTM and CDR2 ANQGSEA. The CDR3 runs 13 residues.

This clonotype was recorded many times. This sequence joins TRBV20-1 and TRBJ1-5; a possible D gene is TRBD1 (6 bases). V shed 3 bases and J shed 6 bases, with 18 bases lying between them. This CDR3 has 15 amino acids. Per the germline V gene, CDR1 is DFQATT and CDR2 is SNEGSKA (reference sequence). The CDR3 spells CSARRGDGGGQPQHF. The CDR3, as DNA: TGCAGTGCTAGGCGAGGGGACGGAGGGGGTCAGCCCCAGCATTTT.